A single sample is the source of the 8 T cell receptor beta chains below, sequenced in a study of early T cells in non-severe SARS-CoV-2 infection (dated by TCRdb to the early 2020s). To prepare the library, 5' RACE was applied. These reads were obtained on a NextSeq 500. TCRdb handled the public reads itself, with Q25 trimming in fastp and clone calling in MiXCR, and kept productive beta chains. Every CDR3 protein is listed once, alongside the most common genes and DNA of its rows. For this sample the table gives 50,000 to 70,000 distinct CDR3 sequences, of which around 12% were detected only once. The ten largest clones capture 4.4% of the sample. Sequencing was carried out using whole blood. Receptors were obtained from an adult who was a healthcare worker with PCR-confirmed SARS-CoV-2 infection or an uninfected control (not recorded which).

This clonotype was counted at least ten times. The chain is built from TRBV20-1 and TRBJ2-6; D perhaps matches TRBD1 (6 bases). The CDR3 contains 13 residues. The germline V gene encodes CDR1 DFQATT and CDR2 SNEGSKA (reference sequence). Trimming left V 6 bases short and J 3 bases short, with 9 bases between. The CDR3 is CSAPGVGANVLTF. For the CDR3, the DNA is TGCAGTGCCCCAGGGGTTGGGGCCAACGTCCTGACTTTC.

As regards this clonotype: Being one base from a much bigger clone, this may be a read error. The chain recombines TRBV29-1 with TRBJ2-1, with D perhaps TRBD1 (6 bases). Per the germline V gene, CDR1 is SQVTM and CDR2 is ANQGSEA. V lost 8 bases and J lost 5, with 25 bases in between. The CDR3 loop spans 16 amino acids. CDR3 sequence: CSTTDWDPGQHNEQFF. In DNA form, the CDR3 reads TGCAGCACAACCGACTGGGACCCCGGACAGCACAATGAGCAGTTCTTC.

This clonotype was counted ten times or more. The CDR3 DNA is TGCGCCAGCAGTGAGGGGGGCCCGAGCTCCTACGAGCAGTACTTC. Translated: CASSEGGPSSYEQYF. This chain links TRBV10-1 with TRBJ2-7; a weak D match, TRBD1 (6 bases). V dropped 2 bases and J dropped 0 bases, with 11 bases sitting between them. This CDR3 comprises 15 residues. From germline, CDR1 is WNHNN and CDR2 SYGVQD (reference sequence).

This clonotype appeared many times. The CDR3: CASSLGRTTEAFF. CDR3 sequence (DNA): TGTGCCAGCAGCTTAGGAAGGACAACTGAAGCTTTCTTT. V gene TRBV13 combines with J gene TRBJ1-1; tentative D call: TRBD1 (5 bases). The CDR3 is made up of 13 amino acids. CDR1 PRHDT and CDR2 FYEKMQ come from the germline V gene (reference sequence). V lost 0 bases and J lost 5, with 7 bases in between. Full variable domain (rest looked up from reference TRBV13 and TRBJ1-1): AAGVIQSPRHLIKEKRETATLKCYPIPRHDTVYWYQQGPGQDPQFLISFYEKMQSDKGSIPDRFSAQQFSDYHSELNMSSLELGDSALYFCASSLGRTTEAFFGQGTRLTVV.

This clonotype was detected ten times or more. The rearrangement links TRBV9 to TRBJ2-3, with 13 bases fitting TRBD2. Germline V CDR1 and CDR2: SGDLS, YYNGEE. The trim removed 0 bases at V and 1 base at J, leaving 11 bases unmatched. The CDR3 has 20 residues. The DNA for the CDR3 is TGTGCCAGCAGCGTAGGGACCTTACTAGCGGGGGGGCGTGGCACAGATACGCAGTATTTT. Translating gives CASSVGTLLAGGRGTDTQYF.

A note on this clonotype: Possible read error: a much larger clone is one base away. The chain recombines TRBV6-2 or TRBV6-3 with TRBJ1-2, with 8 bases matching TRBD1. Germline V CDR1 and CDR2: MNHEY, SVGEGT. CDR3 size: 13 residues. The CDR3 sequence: CAGSWTGINGYTF. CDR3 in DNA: TGTGCCGGCAGCTGGACAGGGATCAATGGCTACACCTTC.

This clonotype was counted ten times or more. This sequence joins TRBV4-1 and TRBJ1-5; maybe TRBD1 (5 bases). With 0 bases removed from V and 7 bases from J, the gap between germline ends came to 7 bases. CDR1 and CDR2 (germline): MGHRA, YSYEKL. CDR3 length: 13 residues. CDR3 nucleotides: TGCGCCAGCAGCCAAGAGAGGGACCAGCCCCAGCATTTT. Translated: CASSQERDQPQHF.

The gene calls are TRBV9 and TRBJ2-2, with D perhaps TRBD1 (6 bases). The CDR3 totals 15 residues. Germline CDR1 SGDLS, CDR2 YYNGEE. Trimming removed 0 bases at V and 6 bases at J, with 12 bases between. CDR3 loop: CASSVGTARAGELFF. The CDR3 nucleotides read TGTGCCAGCAGCGTAGGGACAGCGCGTGCCGGGGAGCTGTTTTTT.